The T cell receptor (beta chain) under discussion was sequenced for a study of T cells in Graves' hyperthyroidism and ophthalmopathy. General study findings and limits: The authors' 13 V-J model separated ophthalmopathy from stable hyperthyroidism.

Amplification yielded TCR beta CDR3 regions, with RNA transcripts as the source. During a first-round RT-PCR of the TCR CDR3, the HTBI primer set was used. TCRdb re-derived calls from the multiplex PCR reads in MiXCR, one entry per CDR3 protein. The table lists about 290,000 distinct CDR3 sequences, roughly 14% of them singletons. Clinical symptoms, serum thyroxine, TRAb, thyroid ultrasound and orbital computed tomography established diagnosis. Germline V lookup: CDR1 SGHTA, CDR2 FQGNSA. This CDR3 region has 13 residues. Note on this clonotype: Its specificity is unknown. Sequence at one end of the junction differs from germline and may be a read error.

The specimen sequenced was blood. This TCR was sampled from a woman in her twenties or thirties with Graves' hyperthyroidism that later progressed to Graves' ophthalmopathy. The chain links TRBV7-2 to TRBJ1-1, with D perhaps matching TRBD1 (6 bases). The CDR3 is CASSVAGAERAFF. In DNA, the CDR3 is TGTGCCAGCAGCGTAGCGGGGGCAGAGAGAGCTTTCTTT.